This T cell receptor (beta chain) was observed in a study of Graves' ophthalmopathy and Graves' hyperthyroidism. Uncontrolled infections, other autoimmune diseases, pregnancy or lactation barred patients from enrollment. General study findings and limits: Prediction of ophthalmopathy progression reached less than 71% sensitivity and around 72% specificity.

RNA transcripts provided the template for amplifying TCR beta CDR3 regions. Scientists carried out first-round RT-PCR using HTBI primers and then a second-round multiplex PCR. TCRdb re-called the multiplex PCR reads with MiXCR, one entry per CDR3 protein. Of about 660,000 distinct CDR3 sequences listed, over 40% are singletons. Germline assignment: CDR1 SGHVS and CDR2 FQNEAQ. The CDR3 spans 16 residues. Trimming removed 0 bases from V and 4 bases from J, with 15 bases in between. This clonotype was found many times. The target antigen is unknown. The specimen sequenced was peripheral blood. This receptor was obtained from an adult man with Graves' ophthalmopathy. This chain connects TRBV7-8 to TRBJ1-1; possible D gene TRBD1, 5 bases. CDR3 in DNA: TGTGCCAGCAGCTTAGCACTCGTTCTGGGGGGCACTGAAGCTTTCTTT. Its translation: CASSLALVLGGTEAFF.